The 14 T cell receptor beta chains listed next were all sequenced from one sample in a study of cytomegalovirus exposure and HLA in healthy donors. With 60 Vbeta and 13 Jbeta primers, the PCR was carried out. Method: immunoSEQ multiplex PCR; TCRdb's copy keeps in-frame clones and lacks some. The sample yields 100,000 to 150,000 clones, under 90% seen once. Sequenced input: PBMCs. These receptor sequences come from a woman between 40 and 50 years old in good health and CMV-seronegative.

The table lists this clone with a few counts. This chain connects TRBV15 to TRBJ2-2; D remains unclear. This CDR3 is 14 amino acids long. CDR1 and CDR2 from the germline V gene are LNHNV and YYDKDF (reference sequence). V was shortened by 0 bases and J by 4 bases, with 6 bases between the two germline ends. CDR3 bases: TGTGCCACCAGCAGAGACAGGCCCACCGGGGAGCTGTTTTTT. Residues: CATSRDRPTGELFF.

The chain is built from TRBV27 and TRBJ1-2; 7 positions agree with TRBD1. Looked up from germline, CDR1 is MNHEY and CDR2 is SMNVEV (reference sequence). The CDR3 totals 13 residues. V dropped 2 bases and J dropped 6; count of bases not matched to a gene: 3. The DNA of the CDR3 is TGTGCCAGCAGTTTAAGGGGGCCTCATGGCTACACCTTC. Translation: CASSLRGPHGYTF.

Only one count was recorded for this clone. V and J are TRBV15 and TRBJ1-2, with D perhaps matching TRBD1 (5 bases). Germline values: CDR1 LNHNV, CDR2 YYDKDF (reference sequence). The CDR3 spans 14 residues. V shed 0 bases and J shed 3 bases, with 8 bases lying between them. DNA for the CDR3: TGTGCCACCAGCAGAGATATGACAGACTATGGCTACACCTTC. This translates into CATSRDMTDYGYTF.

Only a few counts were recorded for this clone. DNA of the CDR3: TGTGCCAGCAGTTACCGACCGGGACTGGGGAACAATGAGCAGTTCTTC. Its protein product is CASSYRPGLGNNEQFF. The chain links TRBV6-6 to TRBJ2-1; the D gene is possibly TRBD2 (6 bases). Germline V gives CDR1 MNHNY, CDR2 SVGAGI (reference sequence). The length of the CDR3 is 16 residues. Trimming took 2 bases from V and 5 from J, leaving 16 bases between them.

This clone has only one observation. V and J are TRBV28 and TRBJ1-5, with TRBD1 matching 8 bases. This CDR3 is built from 15 residues. Germline V CDR1 and CDR2: MDHEN, SYDVKM. The trim removed 6 bases at V and 6 bases at J, leaving 10 bases unmatched. CDR3 amino acids: CASRPPSGGVQPQHF. CDR3 in DNA: TGTGCCAGCAGACCACCCTCAGGGGGCGTTCAGCCCCAGCATTTT.

Note on this clone: The same CDR3 is also encoded by other DNA sequences in this sample. The gene calls are TRBV27 and TRBJ2-7; D remains unclear. From germline, CDR1 is MNHEY and CDR2 SMNVEV (reference sequence). Deletions cut 0 bases from V and 4 bases from J, with 7 bases between. The CDR3 loop spans 13 amino acids. CDR3 bases: TGTGCCAGCAGTTTATCTCCCGGGTACGAGCAGTACTTC. Encoded protein: CASSLSPGYEQYF.

The CDR3 loop reads CASSTRGGGGYEQYF. The CDR3 nucleotides are TGTGCCAGCAGCACTCGAGGGGGAGGGGGCTACGAGCAGTACTTC. The chain carries TRBV7-2 and TRBJ2-7; tentative D call: TRBD2 (7 bases). CDR1 and CDR2 from the germline V gene are SGHTA and FQGNSA. V gave up 5 bases and J gave up 3 bases, with 17 bases separating them. This CDR3 has 15 amino acids.

This chain links TRBV19 with TRBJ2-3; 9 nucleotides agree with TRBD1. With V trimmed by 3 bases and J by 5 bases, 3 bases remained unmatched. The CDR3 contains 14 residues. The germline V gene has CDR1 LNHDA and CDR2 SQIVND (reference sequence). The CDR3 reads CASSIGTGRDTQYF. Written as DNA, the CDR3 is TGTGCCAGTAGTATCGGGACAGGGAGAGATACGCAGTATTTT.

V is TRBV27 and J is TRBJ2-6, with TRBD1 matching over 7 bases. The CDR3 spans 17 residues. V was pared by 0 bases and J by 3 bases, with 5 bases of the junction left unmatched. CDR1 is MNHEY, CDR2 SMNVEV, per germline (reference sequence). Here the CDR3 reads CASSLSRTGVGANVLTF. The CDR3 coding sequence is TGTGCCAGCAGTTTATCGCGTACAGGGGTTGGGGCCAACGTCCTGACTTTC. Using reference TRBV27 and TRBJ2-6 for the parts outside the CDR3, the full variable domain is EAQVTQNPRYLITVTGKKLTVTCSQNMNHEYMSWYRQDPGLGLRQIYYSMNVEVTDKGDVPEGYKVSRKEKRNFPLILESPSPNQTSLYFCASSLSRTGVGANVLTFGAGSRLTVL.

The sample holds one count of this clone. The chain employs TRBV4-1 and TRBJ2-5; D is perhaps TRBD2 (5 bases). The V and J ends lost 3 bases and 3 bases respectively, with 11 bases between them. Per the germline V gene, CDR1 is MGHRA and CDR2 is YSYEKL. The CDR3 extends over 14 amino acids. CDR3 bases: TGCGCCAGCAGCCAGGCTAGGCGGGAAGAGACCCAGTACTTC. Translation: CASSQARREETQYF.

The chain uses TRBV4-2 and TRBJ1-3; 8 nucleotides agree with TRBD1. The trim removed 3 bases at V and 3 bases at J, leaving 7 bases unmatched. The CDR3 extends over 16 amino acids. The germline V gene has CDR1 LGHNA and CDR2 YNFKEQ. The CDR3 sequence is CASSQPDRGSGNTIYF. DNA of the CDR3: TGTGCCAGCAGCCAGCCCGACAGGGGAAGTGGAAACACCATATATTTT.

The sample holds one count of this clone. The V and J genes are TRBV9 and TRBJ1-2, with D possibly being TRBD1 (6 bases). From germline, CDR1 is SGDLS and CDR2 YYNGEE. CDR3 length: 14 amino acids. V dropped 3 bases and J dropped 2 bases, with 11 bases sitting between them. CDR3 region: CASSASRGNYGYTF. Written as DNA, the CDR3 is TGTGCCAGCAGCGCTTCGAGGGGGAACTATGGCTACACCTTC.

This clone was counted a single time. This specimen includes other DNA sequences encoding the same CDR3. This chain joins TRBV9 and TRBJ2-1, with 10 positions matching TRBD2. The CDR3 runs to 15 residues. Germline V gene sequence: CDR1 SGDLS, CDR2 YYNGEE. The ends lost 4 bases at V and 2 bases at J; junction bases unmatched: 3. CDR3 loop: CASSPTSGAYNEQFF. Here the CDR3 DNA reads TGTGCCAGCAGCCCCACTAGCGGGGCCTACAATGAGCAGTTCTTC.

The chain joins TRBV27 to TRBJ1-5; tentatively, D is TRBD1 (6 bases). Germline loops: CDR1 MNHEY, CDR2 SMNVEV (reference sequence). V lost 7 bases, J lost 4 bases, and 11 bases lay in between. The CDR3 runs 13 residues. The CDR3 DNA is TGTGCCAGCAAGTCAGGGGTAAATCAGCCCCAGCATTTT. It is translated as CASKSGVNQPQHF.